This TCR beta chain was observed in a study of blood T cell repertoires in COVID-19. Across the whole study: Samples came from the United States, Italy and Spain, spanning acute and convalescent COVID-19.

J lost 2 bases, V lost 3 bases, and 6 bases had no gene match. The CDR3 runs to 14 residues. Germline-derived CDR1 and CDR2 are GTSNPN and SVGIG (reference sequence). Source study methods: Estimated nucleated cell counts came from reference gene primer amplification. The protocol was immunoSEQ multiplex PCR, while the TCRdb copy is restricted to in-frame clones and leaves out a portion. The V and J calls and the clone size are those of that table, but D and trimming were determined from the DNA. Among under 500,000 clones listed, about 85% were seen once. Study members were between roughly 18 and 90 years old and lived in 20 to 30 US regions.

V is TRBV30 and J is TRBJ2-7, with 8 nucleotides matching TRBD2. This sequence originates from a woman in her late teens or twenties with acute COVID-19. The specimen sequenced was PBMCs or T cells enriched from blood (not recorded which). CDR3 sequence (DNA): TGTGCCTGGAGAAAGCGGGAGAGCGCCTACGAGCAGTACTTC. This translates into CAWRKRESAYEQYF.